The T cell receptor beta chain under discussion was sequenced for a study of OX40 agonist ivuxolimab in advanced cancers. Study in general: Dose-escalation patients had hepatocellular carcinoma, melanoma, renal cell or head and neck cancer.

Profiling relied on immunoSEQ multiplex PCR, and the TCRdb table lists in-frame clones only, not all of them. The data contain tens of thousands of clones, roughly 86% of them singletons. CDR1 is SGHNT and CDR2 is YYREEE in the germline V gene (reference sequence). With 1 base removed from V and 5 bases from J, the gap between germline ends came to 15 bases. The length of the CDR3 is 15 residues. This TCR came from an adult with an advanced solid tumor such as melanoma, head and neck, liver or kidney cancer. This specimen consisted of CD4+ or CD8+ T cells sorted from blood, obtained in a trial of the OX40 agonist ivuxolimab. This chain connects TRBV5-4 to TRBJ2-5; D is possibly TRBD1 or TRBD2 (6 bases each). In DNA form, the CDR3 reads TGTGCCAGCAGCTTGCGAACGGGGGCCGGGGAGACCCAGTACTTC. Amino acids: CASSLRTGAGETQYF. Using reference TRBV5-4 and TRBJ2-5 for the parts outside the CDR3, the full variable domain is ETGVTQSPTHLIKTRGQQVTLRCSSQSGHNTVSWYQQALGQGPQFIFQYYREEENGRGNFPPRFSGLQFPNYSSELNVNALELDDSALYLCASSLRTGAGETQYFGPGTRLLVL.